This T cell receptor beta chain was found in a study of shared clonotypes between healthy human individuals. General study results and limits: On the whole, naive subsets had larger estimated richness than memory subsets had.

The length of the CDR3 is 13 residues. V lost 5 bases and J 8 bases, leaving 12 bases between the germline ends. Looked up from germline, CDR1 is LNHDA and CDR2 is SQIVND (reference sequence). On this clone: Its antigen remains unknown.

In the source study's methods: ImmunoSEQ output lacked quality scores and full-length reads, limiting matched filtering. The method was immunoSEQ multiplex PCR; TCRdb's version includes in-frame clones alone and lacks a portion of them. The V and J calls and clone size are taken from that table; D and trimming were inferred from the DNA. The table has more than 1,200,000 clones, about 98.5% seen once. The V call is TRBV19, the J call TRBJ1-4; D call uncertain. This TCR derives from a man aged 30 to 45 in good health. Sequencing was performed on naive CD4+ T cells sorted from blood. Subset noted: CD45RA+ positively selected. CDR3 loop: CASSYQVREKLFF. CDR3 DNA: TGTGCCAGTAGTTATCAGGTCAGGGAAAAACTGTTTTTT.